This section outlines one T cell receptor (beta chain) sequence together with its context. Profiling relied on immunoSEQ multiplex PCR, and the TCRdb table lists in-frame clones only, not all of them. This sample has roughly 160,000 clones, with around 83% found just once. The CDR3 runs 16 residues. V shed 3 bases and J shed 4 bases, with 15 bases lying between them. Germline loops: CDR1 SGHVS, CDR2 FNYEAQ. The sample belongs to a study of blood T cell repertoires in COVID-19. This TCR derives from a man between 18 and 35 years old with acute or convalescent COVID-19. V and J are TRBV7-6 and TRBJ2-2; tentative D call: TRBD1 (6 bases). Sequenced sample: peripheral blood. The chain's CDR3 is CASSLAGGSTTGELFF. The DNA of the CDR3 is TGTGCCAGCAGCTTGGCTGGGGGCTCGACCACCGGGGAGCTGTTTTTT. Together with reference TRBV7-6 and TRBJ2-2, the CDR3 gives the full variable domain: GAGVSQSPRYKVTKRGQDVALRCDPISGHVSLYWYRQALGQGPEFLTYFNYEAQQDKSGLPNDRFSAERPEGSISTLTIQRTEQRDSAMYRCASSLAGGSTTGELFFGEGSRLTVL.